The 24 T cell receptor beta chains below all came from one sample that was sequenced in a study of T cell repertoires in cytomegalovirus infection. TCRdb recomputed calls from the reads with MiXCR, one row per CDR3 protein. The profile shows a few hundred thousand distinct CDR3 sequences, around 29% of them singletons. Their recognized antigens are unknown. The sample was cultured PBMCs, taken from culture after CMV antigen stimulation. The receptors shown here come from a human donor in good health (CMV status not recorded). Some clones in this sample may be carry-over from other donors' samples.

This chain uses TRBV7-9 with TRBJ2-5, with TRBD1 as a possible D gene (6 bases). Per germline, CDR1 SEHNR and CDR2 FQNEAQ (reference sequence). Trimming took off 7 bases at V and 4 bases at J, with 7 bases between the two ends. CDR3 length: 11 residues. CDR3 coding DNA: TGTGCCAGCACAGGGGTAGAGACCCAGTACTTC. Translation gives CASTGVETQYF.

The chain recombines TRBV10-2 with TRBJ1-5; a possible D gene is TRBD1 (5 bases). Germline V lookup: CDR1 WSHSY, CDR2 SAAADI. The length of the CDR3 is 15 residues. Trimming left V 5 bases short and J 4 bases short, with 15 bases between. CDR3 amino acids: CASSYDSFLNQPQHF. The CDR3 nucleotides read TGCGCCAGCAGTTACGACAGTTTTTTAAATCAGCCCCAGCATTTT.

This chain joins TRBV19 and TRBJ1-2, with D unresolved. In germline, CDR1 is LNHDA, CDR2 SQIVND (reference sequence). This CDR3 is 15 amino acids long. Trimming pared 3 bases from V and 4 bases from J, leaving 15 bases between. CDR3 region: CASSISGRGSYGYTF. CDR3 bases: TGTGCCAGTAGTATTTCGGGCCGTGGTTCCTATGGCTACACCTTC.

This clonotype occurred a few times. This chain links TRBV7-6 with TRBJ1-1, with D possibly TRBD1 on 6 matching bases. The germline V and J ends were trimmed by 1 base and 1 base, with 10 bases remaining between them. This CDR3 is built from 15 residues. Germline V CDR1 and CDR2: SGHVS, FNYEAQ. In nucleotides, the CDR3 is TGTGCCAGCAGCTTAGACGGGGGGCCGAACACTGAAGCTTTCTTT. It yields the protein CASSLDGGPNTEAFF. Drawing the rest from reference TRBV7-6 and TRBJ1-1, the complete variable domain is GAGVSQSPRYKVTKRGQDVALRCDPISGHVSLYWYRQALGQGPEFLTYFNYEAQQDKSGLPNDRFSAERPEGSISTLTIQRTEQRDSAMYRCASSLDGGPNTEAFFGQGTRLTVV.

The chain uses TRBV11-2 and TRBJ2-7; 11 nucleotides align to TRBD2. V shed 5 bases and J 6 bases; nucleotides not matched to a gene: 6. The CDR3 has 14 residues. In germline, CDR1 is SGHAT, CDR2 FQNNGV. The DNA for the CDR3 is TGTGCCAGCAGCCGGACTAGCGGGCAGGGCGAGCAGTACTTC. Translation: CASSRTSGQGEQYF.

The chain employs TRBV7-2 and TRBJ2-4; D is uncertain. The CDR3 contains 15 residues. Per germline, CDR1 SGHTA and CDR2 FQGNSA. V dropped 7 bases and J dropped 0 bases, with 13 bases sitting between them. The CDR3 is CASTLGILAKNIQYF. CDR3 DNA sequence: TGTGCCAGCACCCTTGGGATTTTAGCCAAAAACATTCAGTACTTC.

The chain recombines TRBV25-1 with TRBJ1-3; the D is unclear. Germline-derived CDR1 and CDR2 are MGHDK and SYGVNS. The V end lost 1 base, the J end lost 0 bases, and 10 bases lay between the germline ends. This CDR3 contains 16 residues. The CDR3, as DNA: TGTGCCAGCAGTGAATCCGGGCCTACCTCTGGAAACACCATATATTTT. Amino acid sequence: CASSESGPTSGNTIYF.

The CDR3 region is CASRKTSTDTQYF. The CDR3 DNA reads as TGTGCCAGTAGGAAGACCAGCACAGATACGCAGTATTTT. The chain employs TRBV19 and TRBJ2-3; D not resolved. V was pared by 6 bases and J by 0 bases, with 7 bases between. Germline CDR1 LNHDA, CDR2 SQIVND (reference sequence). The CDR3 runs 13 residues.

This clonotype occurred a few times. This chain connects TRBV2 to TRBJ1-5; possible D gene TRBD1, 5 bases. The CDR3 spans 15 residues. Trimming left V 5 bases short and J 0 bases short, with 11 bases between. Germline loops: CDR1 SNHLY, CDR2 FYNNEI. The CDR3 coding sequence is TGTGCCAGCAGTCCCAGGGTGAATAGCAATCAGCCCCAGCATTTT. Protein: CASSPRVNSNQPQHF.

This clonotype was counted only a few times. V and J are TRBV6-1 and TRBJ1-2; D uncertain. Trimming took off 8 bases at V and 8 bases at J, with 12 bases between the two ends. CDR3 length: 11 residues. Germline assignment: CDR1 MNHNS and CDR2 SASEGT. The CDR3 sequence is CASGLVEGYTF. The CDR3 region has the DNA TGTGCCAGCGGGCTAGTGGAGGGCTACACCTTC.

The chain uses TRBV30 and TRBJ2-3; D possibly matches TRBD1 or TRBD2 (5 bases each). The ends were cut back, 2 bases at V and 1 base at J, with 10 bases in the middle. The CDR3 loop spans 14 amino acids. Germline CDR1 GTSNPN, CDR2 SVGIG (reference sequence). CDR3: CAWSWDLRTDTQYF. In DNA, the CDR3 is TGTGCCTGGAGTTGGGACCTCCGCACAGATACGCAGTATTTT. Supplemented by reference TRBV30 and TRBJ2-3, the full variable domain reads SQTIHQWPATLVQPVGSPLSLECTVEGTSNPNLYWYRQAAGRGLQLLFYSVGIGQISSEVPQNLSASRPQDRQFILSSKKLLLSDSGFYLCAWSWDLRTDTQYFGPGTRLTVL.

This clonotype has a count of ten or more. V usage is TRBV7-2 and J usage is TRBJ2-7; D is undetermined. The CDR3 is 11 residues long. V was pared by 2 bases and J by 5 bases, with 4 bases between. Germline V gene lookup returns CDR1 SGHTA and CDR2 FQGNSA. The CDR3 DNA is TGTGCCAGCAGCTTATTCAACGAGCAGTACTTC. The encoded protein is CASSLFNEQYF.

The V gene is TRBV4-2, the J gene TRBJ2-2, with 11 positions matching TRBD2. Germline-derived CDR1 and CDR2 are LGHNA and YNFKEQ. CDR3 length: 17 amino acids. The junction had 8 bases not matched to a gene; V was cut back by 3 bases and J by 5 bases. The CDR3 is CASSHDIAGGATGELFF. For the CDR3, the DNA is TGTGCCAGCAGCCACGATATAGCGGGAGGGGCGACCGGGGAGCTGTTTTTT.

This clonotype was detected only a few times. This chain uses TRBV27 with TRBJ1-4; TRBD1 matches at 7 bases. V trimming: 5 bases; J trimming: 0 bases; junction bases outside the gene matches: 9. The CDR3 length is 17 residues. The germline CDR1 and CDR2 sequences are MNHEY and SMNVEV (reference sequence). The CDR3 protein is CASSLRDRVATNEKLFF. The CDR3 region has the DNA TGTGCCAGCAGTCTACGGGACAGAGTTGCAACTAATGAAAAACTGTTTTTT.

CDR3 in amino acids: CASRPGNPNTGELFF. DNA for the CDR3: TGCGCCAGCAGACCGGGTAACCCGAACACCGGGGAGCTGTTTTTT. J is TRBJ2-2 and V is TRBV4-1; D is uncertain. The V and J ends lost 6 bases and 0 bases respectively, with 11 bases between them. There are 15 residues in the CDR3. The germline V gene has CDR1 MGHRA and CDR2 YSYEKL.

CDR3 sequence (DNA): TGTGCCAGCAGTCTCCGGACACTTAACACTGAAGCTTTCTTT. It is translated as CASSLRTLNTEAFF. The chain couples TRBV12-3 or TRBV12-4 to TRBJ1-1; maybe TRBD1 (5 bases). V lost 5 bases to trimming and J lost 2 bases, with 12 bases between them. The CDR3 length is 14 residues.

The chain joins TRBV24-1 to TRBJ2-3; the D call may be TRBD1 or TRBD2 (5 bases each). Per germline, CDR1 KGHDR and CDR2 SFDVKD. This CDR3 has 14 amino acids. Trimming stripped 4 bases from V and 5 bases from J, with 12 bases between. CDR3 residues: CATSEGEWIDTQYF. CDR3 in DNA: TGTGCCACCAGTGAGGGGGAGTGGATAGATACGCAGTATTTT.

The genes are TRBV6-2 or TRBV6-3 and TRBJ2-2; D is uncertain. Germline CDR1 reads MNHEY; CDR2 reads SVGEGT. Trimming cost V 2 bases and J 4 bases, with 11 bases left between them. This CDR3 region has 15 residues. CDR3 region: CASSYVGFLTGELFF. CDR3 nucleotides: TGTGCCAGCAGTTACGTGGGCTTTCTCACCGGGGAGCTGTTTTTT.

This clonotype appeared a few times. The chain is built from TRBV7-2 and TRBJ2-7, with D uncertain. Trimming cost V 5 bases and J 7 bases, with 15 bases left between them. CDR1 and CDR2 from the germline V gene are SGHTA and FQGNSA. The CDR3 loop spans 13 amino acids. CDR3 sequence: CASSPGPAGEQYF. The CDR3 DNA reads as TGTGCCAGCAGCCCCGGACCCGCTGGAGAGCAGTACTTC.

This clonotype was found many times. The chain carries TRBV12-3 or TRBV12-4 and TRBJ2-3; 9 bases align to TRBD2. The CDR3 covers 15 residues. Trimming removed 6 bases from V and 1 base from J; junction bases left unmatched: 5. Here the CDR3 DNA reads TGTGCCAGCAGCGGCGGGGGGGGCGGCACAGATACGCAGTATTTT. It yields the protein CASSGGGGGTDTQYF.

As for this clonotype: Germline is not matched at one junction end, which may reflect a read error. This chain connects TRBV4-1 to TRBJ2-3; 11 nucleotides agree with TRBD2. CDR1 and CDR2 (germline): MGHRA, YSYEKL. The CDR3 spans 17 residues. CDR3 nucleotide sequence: TGTGCCAGCAGCCAATTTTTAGCGGGGGGGCGCGCAGATACGCAGTATTTT. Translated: CASSQFLAGGRADTQYF.

CDR3 bases: TGTGCCAGTAGGCCTTCACGGGGGACTAATGAAAAACTGTTTTTT. Amino acids: CASRPSRGTNEKLFF. The gene calls are TRBV19 and TRBJ1-4; maybe TRBD1 (5 bases). CDR1 is LNHDA, CDR2 SQIVND, per germline (reference sequence). This CDR3 region has 15 residues. The ends were cut back, 6 bases at V and 2 bases at J, with 13 bases in the middle.

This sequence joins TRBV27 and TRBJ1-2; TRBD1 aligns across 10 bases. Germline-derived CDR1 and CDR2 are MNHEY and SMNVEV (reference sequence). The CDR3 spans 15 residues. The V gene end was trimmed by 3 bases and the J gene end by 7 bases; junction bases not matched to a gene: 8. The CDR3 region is CASSLDRGRSVGYTF. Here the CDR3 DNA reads TGTGCCAGCAGTTTGGACAGGGGGAGGTCTGTTGGCTACACCTTC.

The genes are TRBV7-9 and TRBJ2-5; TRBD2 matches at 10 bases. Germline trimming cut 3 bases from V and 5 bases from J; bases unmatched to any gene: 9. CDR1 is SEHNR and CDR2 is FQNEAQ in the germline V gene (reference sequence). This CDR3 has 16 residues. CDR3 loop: CASSFSGTSVVETQYF. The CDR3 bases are TGTGCCAGCAGCTTTTCCGGGACTAGCGTTGTGGAGACCCAGTACTTC.